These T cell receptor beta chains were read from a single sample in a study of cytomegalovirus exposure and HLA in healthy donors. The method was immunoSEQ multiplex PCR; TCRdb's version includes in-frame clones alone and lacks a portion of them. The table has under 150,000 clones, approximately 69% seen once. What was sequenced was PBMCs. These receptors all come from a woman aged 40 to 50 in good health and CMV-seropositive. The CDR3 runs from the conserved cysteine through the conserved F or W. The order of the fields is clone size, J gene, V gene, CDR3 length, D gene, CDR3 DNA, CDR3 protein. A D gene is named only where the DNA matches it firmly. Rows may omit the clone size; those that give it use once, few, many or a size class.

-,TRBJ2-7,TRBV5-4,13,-,TGTGCCAGCAGCAAAGACAGGGAGGACGAGCAGTACTTC,CASSKDREDEQYF
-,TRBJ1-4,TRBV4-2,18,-,TGTGCCAGCAGCCACGGGGGGGCAGGTTCGTCAACTAATGAAAAACTGTTTTTT,CASSHGGAGSSTNEKLFF
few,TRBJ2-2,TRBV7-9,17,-,TGTGCCAGCAGCTTAGCGGGGGGGGCCGGCAACACCGGGGAGCTGTTTTTT,CASSLAGGAGNTGELFF
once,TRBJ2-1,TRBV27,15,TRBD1,TGTGCCAGCACCAGGGGGCTAAATTTTTACAATGAGCAGTTCTTC,CASTRGLNFYNEQFF
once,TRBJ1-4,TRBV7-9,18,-,TGTGCCAGCAGCCTCCAGGCTTTTGATCGGGAGGGGCTGAGAAAACTGTTTTTT,CASSLQAFDREGLRKLFF
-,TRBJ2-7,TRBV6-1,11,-,TGTGCCAGCAGTGAAAGAGGGGAGCAGTACTTC,CASSERGEQYF
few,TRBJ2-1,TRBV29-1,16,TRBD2,TGCAGCGTGTCCGGACTAGCGGGAGTAACCGCCAATGAGCAGTTCTTC,CSVSGLAGVTANEQFF
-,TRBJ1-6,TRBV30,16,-,TGTGCCTGGAGTTCCTCCGGCGGCTCCTGGCGATCACCCCTCCACTTT,CAWSSSGGSWRSPLHF
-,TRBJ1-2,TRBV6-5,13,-,TGTGCCAGCAGGCCAGAAGTCCTCTATGGCTACACCTTC,CASRPEVLYGYTF
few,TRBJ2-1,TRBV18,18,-,TGTGCCAGCTCACCAAGCGTTTTCAGGGTTCGGGTAGACAATGAGCAGTTCTTC,CASSPSVFRVRVDNEQFF
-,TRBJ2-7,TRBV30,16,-,TGTGCCTGGAGCGCTAACTCGGGACTCCCCCCTTACGAGCAGTACTTC,CAWSANSGLPPYEQYF
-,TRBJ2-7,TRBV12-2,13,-,TGTGCAAGTCGCTTAGCGCCCAGGGACGAGCAGTACTTC,CASRLAPRDEQYF
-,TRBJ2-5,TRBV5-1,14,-,TGCGCCAGCAGCTTGGCCAGGGGCCAAGAGACCCAGTACTTC,CASSLARGQETQYF
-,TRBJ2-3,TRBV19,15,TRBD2,TGTGCCAGTAGTCGTGGAAGCGGGGGGACAGATACGCAGTATTTT,CASSRGSGGTDTQYF
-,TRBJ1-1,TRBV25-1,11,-,TGTGCCAGCAGTGAATTACTGAAGCTTTTCTTT,CASSELLKLFF
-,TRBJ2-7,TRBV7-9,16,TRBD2,TGTGCCAGCAGCCCGGCGACGGGCGGGGGGACCTACGAGCAGTACTTC,CASSPATGGGTYEQYF
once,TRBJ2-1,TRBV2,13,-,TGTGCCAGCAGTGGTTTCGTTGAGAATGAGCAGTTCTTC,CASSGFVENEQFF
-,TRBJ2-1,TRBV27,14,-,TGTGCCAGCAGTGCCCGGCAGCGGCACAATGAGCAGTTCTTC,CASSARQRHNEQFF
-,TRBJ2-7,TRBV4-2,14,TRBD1,TGTGCCAGCAGCTGGAACAGGGGCGATTACGAGCAGTACTTC,CASSWNRGDYEQYF
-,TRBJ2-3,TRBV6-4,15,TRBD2,TGTGCCAGCAGTGACCAGACTAGCGACACAGATACGCAGTATTTT,CASSDQTSDTDTQYF
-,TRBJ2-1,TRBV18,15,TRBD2,TGTGCCAGCTCACAGGCTGCGGGGGGGCAGAATGAGCAGTTCTTC,CASSQAAGGQNEQFF
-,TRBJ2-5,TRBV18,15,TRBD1,TGTGCCAGCTCACCATCCGACAGGGGTACAGAGACCCAGTACTTC,CASSPSDRGTETQYF
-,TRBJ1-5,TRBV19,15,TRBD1,TGTGCCAGTAGTATGAGACAGGGAGAGAATCAGCCCCAGCATTTT,CASSMRQGENQPQHF
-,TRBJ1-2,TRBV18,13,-,TGTGCCAGCTCAGGGGAGTACGAGTATGGCTACACCTTC,CASSGEYEYGYTF
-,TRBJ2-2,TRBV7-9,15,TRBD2,TGTGCCAGCAGCTTAGAGATAGCGGGAACCGGGGAGCTGTTTTTT,CASSLEIAGTGELFF
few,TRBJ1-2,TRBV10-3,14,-,TGTGCCATCAGTGAGTCCACGGGGTACTATGGCTACACCTTC,CAISESTGYYGYTF
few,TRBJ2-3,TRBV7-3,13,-,TGTGCCAGCAGCGTGCAGGGCACAGATACGCAGTATTTT,CASSVQGTDTQYF
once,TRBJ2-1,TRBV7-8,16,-,TGTGCCAGCAGCCCCCCCGGGATGAGCTCCTACAATGAGCAGTTCTTC,CASSPPGMSSYNEQFF
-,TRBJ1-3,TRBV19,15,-,TGTGCCAGTACCACGCGAGACTACTCTGGAAACACCATATATTTT,CASTTRDYSGNTIYF
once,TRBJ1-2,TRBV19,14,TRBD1,TGTGCCAGCCGACCTCAACAGGGGAACTATGGCTACACCTTC,CASRPQQGNYGYTF
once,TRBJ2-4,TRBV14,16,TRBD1,TGTGCCAGCAGCCGAGGGTATGGACAGGGCAGAAACATTCAGTACTTC,CASSRGYGQGRNIQYF
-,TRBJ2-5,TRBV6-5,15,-,TGTGCCAGCAGTTACTCTCCCACTTTACAAGAGACCCAGTACTTC,CASSYSPTLQETQYF
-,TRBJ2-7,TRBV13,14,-,TGTGCCAGCAGCCCCCGGGGGTTCTCCTACGAGCAGTACTTC,CASSPRGFSYEQYF
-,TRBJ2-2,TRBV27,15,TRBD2,TGTGCCAGCCAGTGGAGGCGGGGGGGCACCGGGGAGCTGTTTTTT,CASQWRRGGTGELFF
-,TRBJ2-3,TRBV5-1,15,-,TGCGCCAGCAACAAAGCGGTTGCTAGCACAGATACGCAGTATTTT,CASNKAVASTDTQYF
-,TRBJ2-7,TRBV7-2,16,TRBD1,TGTGCCAGCAGCCATACCCCGAGGGGATCGACAGGGGAGCAGTACTTC,CASSHTPRGSTGEQYF
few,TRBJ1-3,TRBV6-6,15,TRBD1,TGTGCCAGCAGCTCGGGACAGAACTCTGGAAACACCATATATTTT,CASSSGQNSGNTIYF